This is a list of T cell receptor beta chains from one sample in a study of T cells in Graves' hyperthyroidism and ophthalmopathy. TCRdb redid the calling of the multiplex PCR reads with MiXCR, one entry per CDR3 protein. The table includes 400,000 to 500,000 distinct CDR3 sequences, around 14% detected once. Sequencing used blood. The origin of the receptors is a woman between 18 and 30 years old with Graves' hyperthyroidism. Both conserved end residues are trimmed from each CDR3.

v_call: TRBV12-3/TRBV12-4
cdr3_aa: ASTNPRDPLGYGYT

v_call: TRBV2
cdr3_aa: ASSEEGGSYNEQF

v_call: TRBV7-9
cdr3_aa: ASSSQGFQQPQH

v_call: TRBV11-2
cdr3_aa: ASSPRLKAPYNEQF

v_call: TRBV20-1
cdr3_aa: SARFPGEDYGYT

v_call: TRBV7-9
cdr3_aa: ASSLGRVLNTEAF

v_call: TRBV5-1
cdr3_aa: ASRTELAGGDNEQF

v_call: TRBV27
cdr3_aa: ASSSHKGLAGLYEQY

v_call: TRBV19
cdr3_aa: ASSPRQGLEAF

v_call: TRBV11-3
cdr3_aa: ASSLTSGRWVRTDTQY

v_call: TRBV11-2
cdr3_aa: ASSLVTLAGGYNEQF

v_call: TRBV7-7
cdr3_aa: ASSLEGESGELF

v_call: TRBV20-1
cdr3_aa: SALTSGSSLYEQY

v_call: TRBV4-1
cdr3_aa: ASSQEGRAGNQPQH

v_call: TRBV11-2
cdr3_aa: ASSPDPLQGVYT

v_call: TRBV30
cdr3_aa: ASDRVTEAF